The 14 T cell receptor beta chains presented below share a single source sample, sequenced in a study of blood T cell repertoires in COVID-19. TCRdb's table, derived via immunoSEQ multiplex PCR, lists solely in-frame clones and lacks some. The sample records around 50,000 clones, approximately 82% being singletons. Material: peripheral blood. The source is a human donor in a cohort sampled during active COVID-19.

V gene TRBV7-2 combines with J gene TRBJ1-2; D not certain. V was shortened by 0 bases and J by 1 base, with 21 bases between the two germline ends. Germline CDR1 reads SGHTA; CDR2 reads FQGNSA. This CDR3 region has 19 residues. CDR3 in amino acids: CASSLAFFGINDINYGYTF. The DNA of the CDR3 is TGTGCCAGCAGCTTAGCTTTTTTCGGCATTAACGACATTAACTATGGCTACACCTTC.

The chain uses TRBV14 and TRBJ1-1; TRBD1 might be the D (5 bases). The germline CDR1 and CDR2 sequences are SGHDN and FVKESK. CDR3 length: 16 residues. The V and J ends lost 0 bases and 3 bases respectively, with 14 bases between them. CDR3 region: CASSQDRVRPDTEAFF. CDR3 DNA sequence: TGTGCCAGCAGCCAAGACAGGGTTCGTCCGGACACTGAAGCTTTCTTT.

This clone was counted a single time. The chain is built from TRBV7-9 and TRBJ2-3, with 12 nucleotides matching TRBD2. Germline V CDR1 and CDR2: SEHNR, FQNEAQ (reference sequence). The CDR3 spans 15 residues. The J segment lost 3 bases and the V segment lost 6 bases, leaving 4 bases of the junction unmatched. CDR3 loop: CASRTSGGLTDTQYF. The CDR3 coding sequence is TGTGCCAGCAGAACTAGCGGGGGGTTAACAGATACGCAGTATTTT.

This sequence joins TRBV25-1 and TRBJ2-5; tentative D call: TRBD2 (6 bases). The germline V gene has CDR1 MGHDK and CDR2 SYGVNS. There are 14 residues in the CDR3. Trimming pared 8 bases from V and 5 bases from J, leaving 18 bases between. The CDR3 spells CASGPGLLGETQYF. The CDR3 nucleotides are TGTGCCAGCGGGCCGGGACTCCTTGGGGAGACCCAGTACTTC.

V and J are TRBV6-2 or TRBV6-3 and TRBJ2-1; D is possibly TRBD2 (5 bases). The ends were cut back, 4 bases at V and 0 bases at J, with 10 bases in the middle. Germline CDR1 is MNHEY and CDR2 is SVGEGT. This CDR3 has 15 amino acids. Here the CDR3 reads CASSLSGSSYNEQFF. In DNA form, the CDR3 reads TGTGCCAGCAGTTTATCGGGGAGCTCCTACAATGAGCAGTTCTTC.

The chain's CDR3 is CASSPSGVGSYTEAFF. In DNA, the CDR3 is TGTGCCAGCAGCCCCAGCGGGGTGGGGAGCTACACTGAAGCTTTCTTT. This chain uses TRBV7-9 with TRBJ1-1; D is unresolved. The ends were cut back, 5 bases at V and 3 bases at J, with 19 bases in the middle. CDR1 SEHNR and CDR2 FQNEAQ come from the germline V gene (reference sequence). This CDR3 has 16 residues.

The chain employs TRBV18 and TRBJ2-5, with 7 bases aligning to TRBD1. The CDR3 runs to 13 residues. V shed 5 bases and J 3 bases; nucleotides not matched to a gene: 3. Per the germline V gene, CDR1 is KGHSH and CDR2 is LQKENI. The CDR3 coding sequence is TGTGCCAGCTCAACGGGACAGAAAGAGACCCAGTACTTC. It codes for CASSTGQKETQYF.

The V call is TRBV13, the J call TRBJ2-7; D may be TRBD1 (5 bases). The CDR3 sequence is 13 residues long. CDR1 is PRHDT and CDR2 is FYEKMQ in the germline V gene (reference sequence). The V gene lost 5 bases and the J gene lost 3 bases, with 11 bases spanning the gap. CDR3 residues: CASSANQGYEQYF. CDR3 DNA sequence: TGTGCCAGCAGCGCTAATCAGGGCTACGAGCAGTACTTC.

The V and J genes are TRBV10-3 and TRBJ2-7; 9 nucleotides align to TRBD2. Trimming removed 7 bases from V and 6 bases from J; junction bases left unmatched: 10. The CDR3 spans 14 residues. Germline values: CDR1 ENHRY, CDR2 SYGVKD. This chain's CDR3 is CAIMIGGGVAEQYF. The CDR3 DNA follows: TGTGCCATCATGATCGGCGGGGGGGTCGCCGAGCAGTACTTC.

The chain recombines TRBV7-2 with TRBJ1-2, with TRBD1 identical over 11 bases. V shed 0 bases and J 9 bases; nucleotides not matched to a gene: 9. Per the germline V gene, CDR1 is SGHTA and CDR2 is FQGNSA. The CDR3 extends over 16 amino acids. CDR3 region: CASSLAGRTGGASYTF. DNA of the CDR3: TGTGCCAGCAGCTTAGCGGGAAGGACAGGGGGCGCGAGCTACACCTTC.

The chain links TRBV18 to TRBJ1-6, with a possible D match to TRBD1 (6 bases). The CDR3 extends over 17 amino acids. Germline loops: CDR1 KGHSH, CDR2 LQKENI. V was cut by 3 bases and J by 0 bases, with 12 bases left in between. Here the CDR3 DNA reads TGTGCCAGCTCACCGGGGACACTGAGCTCCTATAATTCACCCCTCCACTTT. Encoded protein: CASSPGTLSSYNSPLHF.

This clone was seen a few times. J is TRBJ2-7 and V is TRBV2, with 8 bases aligning to TRBD1. The germline V gene encodes CDR1 SNHLY and CDR2 FYNNEI. V lost 8 bases to trimming and J lost 5 bases; unmatched junction nucleotides: 5. The CDR3 length is 12 residues. The CDR3 sequence: CASSQTGDEQYF. Here the CDR3 DNA reads TGTGCCAGCTCCCAGACAGGGGACGAGCAGTACTTC.

The chain couples TRBV7-9 to TRBJ1-6; perhaps TRBD1 as D (6 bases). V lost 1 base to trimming and J lost 6 bases, with 7 bases between them. CDR1 is SEHNR, CDR2 FQNEAQ, per germline (reference sequence). The CDR3 runs to 14 residues. This chain's CDR3 is CASSLDRANSPLHF. CDR3 DNA sequence: TGTGCCAGCAGCTTAGACAGGGCTAATTCACCCCTCCACTTT.

V is TRBV7-2 and J is TRBJ2-1; D call uncertain. Trimming shortened V by 6 bases and J by 6 bases, and 6 bases separated the two germline ends. This CDR3 is 11 amino acids long. The germline gives CDR1 SGHTA, CDR2 FQGNSA. CDR3 protein: CASSLVNEQFF. The CDR3 nucleotides read TGTGCCAGCAGTCTTGTCAATGAGCAGTTCTTC.